Presented here are 20 T cell receptor beta chains from one specimen sequenced in a study of T-cell reconstitution after alpha-beta-depleted transplantation in children. TCRbeta library preparation incorporated unique molecular identifiers. TCRdb used MiXCR to reprocess the PCR reads, holding one entry per CDR3 protein. The table includes 400,000 to 550,000 distinct CDR3 sequences, over 9.5% detected once. The sequencing here drew on PBMCs, taken before TCRalphabeta/CD19-depleted stem cell transplant. The source of these receptors is a child aged 2-15 years with inherited bone marrow failure, due to receive a stem cell transplant.

J is TRBJ2-3 and V is TRBV20-1; D is tentatively TRBD1 or TRBD2 (6 bases each). V gave up 0 bases and J gave up 1 base, with 11 bases separating them. The CDR3 covers 15 residues. Germline V lookup: CDR1 DFQATT, CDR2 SNEGSKA (reference sequence). CDR3 protein: CSARDRGGGTDTQYF. CDR3 bases: TGCAGTGCTAGAGACAGGGGAGGAGGCACAGATACGCAGTATTTT.

This clonotype has a count of ten or more. V is TRBV30 and J is TRBJ2-1; no clear D. The CDR3 has 13 amino acids. V lost 0 bases and J 1 base, leaving 4 bases between the germline ends. Germline CDR1 and CDR2: GTSNPN and SVGIG (reference sequence). Here the CDR3 reads CAWSVMSYNEQFF. The CDR3 bases are TGTGCCTGGAGTGTCATGTCCTACAATGAGCAGTTCTTC.

Many counts were recorded for this clonotype. Because the CDR3's place on the DNA is in doubt, the DNA is left out and the CDR3 is given as listed by TCRdb. The chain links TRBV12-3 or TRBV12-4 to TRBJ1-4. 18 amino acids form the CDR3, both terminal residues included. The CDR3 spells CASSSSIGGRAPSEKLFF.

This clonotype was recorded at least ten times. The V gene is TRBV7-9, the J gene TRBJ2-2, with 11 bases aligning to TRBD2. V trimming: 4 bases; J trimming: 3 bases; junction bases outside the gene matches: 4. Looked up from germline, CDR1 is SEHNR and CDR2 is FQNEAQ (reference sequence). The CDR3 runs to 16 residues. The CDR3 sequence: CASSWLLAGDTGELFF. In DNA, the CDR3 is TGTGCCAGCAGCTGGTTACTAGCGGGAGACACCGGGGAGCTGTTTTTT.

This clonotype has a count of ten or more. The genes are TRBV6-1 and TRBJ1-4; D may be TRBD1 (5 bases). V lost 2 bases to trimming and J lost 4 bases, with 11 bases between them. The CDR3 consists of 15 residues. Germline V gene lookup returns CDR1 MNHNS and CDR2 SASEGT. Here the CDR3 reads CASSESGRHNEKLFF. The CDR3 bases are TGTGCCAGCAGTGAATCGGGACGGCATAATGAAAAACTGTTTTTT.

The CDR3 here is CASSDQREQETQYF. The DNA for the CDR3 is TGCGCCAGCAGCGACCAGCGGGAACAAGAGACCCAGTACTTC. The chain joins TRBV5-1 to TRBJ2-5; the match to TRBD2 covers 7 bases. After removal of 4 bases from V and 2 bases from J, the junction contained 5 bases not matched to a gene. This CDR3 has 14 residues. Germline V gene sequence: CDR1 SGHRS, CDR2 YFSETQ.

There are many counts of this clonotype. The chain couples TRBV5-1 to TRBJ2-7, with 11 nucleotides matching TRBD1. This CDR3 spans 15 amino acids. In germline, CDR1 is SGHRS, CDR2 YFSETQ. J gave up 3 bases and V 0 bases, and 2 bases lay outside the gene matches. The CDR3 here is CASSLVGTGGYEQYF. CDR3 in DNA: TGCGCCAGCAGCTTGGTCGGGACAGGGGGCTACGAGCAGTACTTC. Full variable domain (outside the CDR3, taken from reference TRBV5-1 and TRBJ2-7): KAGVTQTPRYLIKTRGQQVTLSCSPISGHRSVSWYQQTPGQGLQFLFEYFSETQRNKGNFPGRFSGRQFSNSRSEMNVSTLELGDSALYLCASSLVGTGGYEQYFGPGTRLTVT.

This clonotype has a count of ten or more. The gene calls are TRBV28 and TRBJ2-7, with 11 positions matching TRBD2. The germline gives CDR1 MDHEN, CDR2 SYDVKM. This CDR3 is 14 amino acids long. V shed 5 bases and J 3 bases; nucleotides not matched to a gene: 3. The CDR3 reads CASSQLAGDYEQYF. CDR3 in DNA: TGTGCCAGCAGTCAACTAGCGGGAGACTACGAGCAGTACTTC.

The V call is TRBV7-8, the J call TRBJ2-7, with D perhaps TRBD1 or TRBD2 (5 bases each). The CDR3 spans 18 residues. V was trimmed by 0 bases and J by 2 bases, leaving 20 bases between them. The germline V gene encodes CDR1 SGHVS and CDR2 FQNEAQ. CDR3 region: CASSLAAGLRDGTYEQYF. CDR3 bases: TGTGCCAGCAGCTTAGCCGCCGGCCTTCGGGACGGTACCTACGAGCAGTACTTC. The variable domain in full, with the rest retrieved from reference TRBV7-8 and TRBJ2-7, is GAGVSQSPRYKVAKRGQDVALRCDPISGHVSLFWYQQALGQGPEFLTYFQNEAQLDKSGLPSDRFFAERPEGSVSTLKIQRTQQEDSAVYLCASSLAAGLRDGTYEQYFGPGTRLTVT.

This clonotype was found a few times. The chain recombines TRBV20-1 with TRBJ2-2; D is perhaps TRBD2 (6 bases). Trimming took off 0 bases at V and 1 base at J, with 9 bases between the two ends. The CDR3 spans 15 residues. In germline, CDR1 is DFQATT, CDR2 SNEGSKA (reference sequence). CDR3 sequence (DNA): TGCAGTGCTAGAGATCCGCGGGGGAACACCGGGGAGCTGTTTTTT. Translation: CSARDPRGNTGELFF.

This clonotype was seen at least ten times. The V and J genes are TRBV20-1 and TRBJ2-3; D remains ambiguous. V gave up 8 bases and J gave up 4 bases, with 7 bases separating them. The CDR3 totals 10 residues. CDR1 and CDR2 from the germline V gene are DFQATT and SNEGSKA (reference sequence). CDR3 coding DNA: TGCAGTCTGAGGTCAGATACGCAGTATTTT. It yields the protein CSLRSDTQYF.

Turning to this clonotype: Being one base from a much bigger clone, this may be a read error. The chain links TRBV18 to TRBJ1-1, with 9 bases fitting TRBD1. CDR1 and CDR2 from the germline V gene are KGHSH and LQKENI. This CDR3 comprises 15 residues. The DNA for the CDR3 is TGTGCCAGCTCACTCGGGACAGGGAAGTTAACTGACGCTTTCTTT. This translates into CASSLGTGKLTDAFF.

With regard to this clonotype: A read error is possible here, since a much larger clone lies one base away. The chain combines TRBV9 with TRBJ2-3; 14 bases match TRBD2. The CDR3 length is 18 residues. Germline values: CDR1 SGDLS, CDR2 YYNGEE. The CDR3, as DNA: TGTACCAGCACCTTGGGACTAGCGGGAGTAGGCGGCACAGATACGCAGTATTTT. Residues: CTSTLGLAGVGGTDTQYF.

This chain connects TRBV20-1 to TRBJ2-1; D not resolved. V lost 0 bases and J lost 0, with 9 bases in between. The CDR3 contains 15 residues. From germline, CDR1 is DFQATT and CDR2 SNEGSKA (reference sequence). CDR3 in DNA: TGCAGTGCTAGAGATCTCGCGGTCTCCTACAATGAGCAGTTCTTC. Its translation: CSARDLAVSYNEQFF.

This clonotype was seen at least ten times. The V call is TRBV4-3, the J call TRBJ2-5; 9 positions agree with TRBD2. The CDR3 consists of 14 residues. V trimming: 4 bases; J trimming: 4 bases; junction bases outside the gene matches: 4. Germline lookup yields CDR1 LGHNA and CDR2 YSLEER. The CDR3 reads CASSPTSGRETQYF. CDR3 DNA: TGCGCCAGCAGCCCTACTAGCGGGCGAGAGACCCAGTACTTC.

As to this clonotype: A read error may be the cause here, since a much bigger clone is one base away. This chain connects TRBV29-1 to TRBJ2-5, with TRBD2 identical over 9 bases. This CDR3 contains 14 residues. The V segment lost 6 bases and the J segment 4 bases; nucleotides outside the gene matches: 9. Germline values: CDR1 SQVTM, CDR2 ANQGSEA. The CDR3 protein is CSVPKGRGGETQYF. The DNA of the CDR3 is TGCAGCGTCCCCAAGGGGCGGGGGGGAGAGACCCAGTACTTC.

This clonotype was observed many times. The chain joins TRBV18 to TRBJ2-5; 7 positions agree with TRBD1. Germline-derived CDR1 and CDR2 are KGHSH and LQKENI. After removal of 3 bases from V and 3 bases from J, the junction contained 1 base not matched to a gene. The CDR3 length is 13 residues. In DNA, the CDR3 is TGTGCCAGCTCACCCGGGACAGAAGAGACCCAGTACTTC. Amino acids: CASSPGTEETQYF.

Many counts were recorded for this clonotype. The rearrangement links TRBV9 to TRBJ2-7; D is tentatively TRBD1 or TRBD2 (5 bases each). In germline, CDR1 is SGDLS, CDR2 YYNGEE. V was clipped by 0 bases and J by 6 bases, with 19 bases between them. The CDR3 length is 16 residues. The CDR3 loop reads CASSVVASRGRIEQYF. Here the CDR3 DNA reads TGTGCCAGCAGCGTAGTAGCTAGCCGGGGACGAATCGAGCAGTACTTC.

This clonotype has at least ten counts. This sequence joins TRBV5-1 and TRBJ2-5, with 12 bases identical to TRBD1. Per the germline V gene, CDR1 is SGHRS and CDR2 is YFSETQ. The CDR3 runs 17 residues. V gave up 0 bases and J gave up 5 bases; unmatched junction bases: 8. The CDR3 sequence is CASSLGTGTGGAETQYF. CDR3 sequence (DNA): TGCGCCAGCAGCTTGGGGACCGGGACAGGGGGCGCGGAGACCCAGTACTTC.

In this sample, this clonotype turned up many times. The rearrangement joins TRBV9 to TRBJ2-3; D is ambiguous. V was trimmed by 0 bases and J by 4 bases, leaving 3 bases between them. The CDR3 has 12 amino acids. Germline V lookup: CDR1 SGDLS, CDR2 YYNGEE. CDR3 loop: CASSVVPDTQYF. The CDR3, as DNA: TGTGCCAGCAGCGTAGTCCCAGATACGCAGTATTTT. Based on the CDR3 plus reference TRBV9 and TRBJ2-3, the full variable domain is DSGVTQTPKHLITATGQRVTLRCSPRSGDLSVYWYQQSLDQGLQFLIQYYNGEERAKGNILERFSAQQFPDLHSELNLSSLELGDSALYFCASSVVPDTQYFGPGTRLTVL.